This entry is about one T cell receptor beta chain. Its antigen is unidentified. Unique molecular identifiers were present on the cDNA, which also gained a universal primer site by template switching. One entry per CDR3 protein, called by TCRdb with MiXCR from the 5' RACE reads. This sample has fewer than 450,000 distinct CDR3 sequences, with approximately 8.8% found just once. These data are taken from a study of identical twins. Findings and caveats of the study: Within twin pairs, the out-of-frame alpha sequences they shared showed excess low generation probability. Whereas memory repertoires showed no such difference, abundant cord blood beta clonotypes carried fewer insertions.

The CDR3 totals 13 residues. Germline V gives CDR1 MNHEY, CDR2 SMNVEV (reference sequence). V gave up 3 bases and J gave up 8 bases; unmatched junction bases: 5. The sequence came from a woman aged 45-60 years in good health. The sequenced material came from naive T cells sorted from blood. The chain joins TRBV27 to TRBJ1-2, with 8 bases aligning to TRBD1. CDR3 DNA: TGTGCCAGCAGTTTCGGGACAGGTGGGGGCTACACCTTC. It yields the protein CASSFGTGGGYTF.